The clone carrying this TCR beta chain was picked up a small number of times. The record originates from a study of blood T cells in healthy people across ages. Then a second PCR, running roughly 6 to 11 cycles, was carried out with a sample-barcoded 5' primer and a J-beta primer mix. TCRdb analysed the 5' RACE reads with MiXCR anew, one entry per CDR3 protein. The data contain around 1.1 million distinct CDR3 sequences, more than 30% of them singletons. Germline lookup yields CDR1 LGHDT and CDR2 YNNKEL (reference sequence). The CDR3 runs to 14 residues. V lost 1 base, J lost 4 bases, and 10 bases lay in between.

Sequencing was done on a sample of blood. The clonotype originates from a man younger than 35 in good health. The rearrangement links TRBV3-1 to TRBJ1-1; D is ambiguous. The CDR3 here is CASSQGGVGTEAFF. CDR3 DNA sequence: TGTGCCAGCAGCCAAGGGGGAGTGGGCACTGAAGCTTTCTTT.